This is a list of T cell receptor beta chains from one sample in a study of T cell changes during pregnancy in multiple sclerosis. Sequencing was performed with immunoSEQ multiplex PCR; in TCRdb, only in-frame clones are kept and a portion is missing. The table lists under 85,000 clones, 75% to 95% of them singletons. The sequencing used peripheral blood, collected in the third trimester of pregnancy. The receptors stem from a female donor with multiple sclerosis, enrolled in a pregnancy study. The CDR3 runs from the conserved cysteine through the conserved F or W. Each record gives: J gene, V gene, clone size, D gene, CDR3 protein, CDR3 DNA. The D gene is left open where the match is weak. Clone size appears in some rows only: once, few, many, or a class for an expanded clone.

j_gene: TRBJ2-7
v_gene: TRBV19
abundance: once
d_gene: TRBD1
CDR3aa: CASSRTGDRGSEQYF
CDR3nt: TGTGCCAGTAGTAGGACAGGGGACCGGGGCTCCGAGCAGTACTTC

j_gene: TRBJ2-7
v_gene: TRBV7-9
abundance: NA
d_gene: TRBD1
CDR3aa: CASRQGAYEQYF
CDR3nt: TGTGCGTCCCGACAGGGCGCCTACGAGCAGTACTTC

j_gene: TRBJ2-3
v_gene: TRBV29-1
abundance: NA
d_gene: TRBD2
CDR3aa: CSGLAGVSSSTDTQYF
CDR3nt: TGCAGCGGTCTAGCGGGAGTTTCCTCTAGCACAGATACGCAGTATTTT

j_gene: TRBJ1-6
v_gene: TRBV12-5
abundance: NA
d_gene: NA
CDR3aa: CATGGGVDSPLHF
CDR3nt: TGTGCTACTGGAGGGGGGGTGGATTCACCCCTCCACTTT

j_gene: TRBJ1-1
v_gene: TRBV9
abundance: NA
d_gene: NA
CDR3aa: CASSGRGSRPTEAFF
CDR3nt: TGTGCCAGCAGCGGGAGGGGATCCAGACCTACTGAAGCTTTCTTT

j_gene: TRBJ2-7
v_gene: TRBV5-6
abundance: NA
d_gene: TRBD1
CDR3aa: CASEPVTGADEQYF
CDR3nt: TGTGCCAGTGAACCTGTGACAGGGGCCGACGAGCAGTACTTC

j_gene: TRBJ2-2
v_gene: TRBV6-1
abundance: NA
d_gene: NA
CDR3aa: CASSELSGQNTGELFF
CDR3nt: TGTGCCAGCAGTGAACTGTCGGGACAGAACACCGGGGAGCTGTTTTTT

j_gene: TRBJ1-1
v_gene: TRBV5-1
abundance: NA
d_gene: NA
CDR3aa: CASSPRTDMNTEAFF
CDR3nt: TGCGCCAGCAGCCCGCGGACAGATATGAACACTGAAGCTTTCTTT

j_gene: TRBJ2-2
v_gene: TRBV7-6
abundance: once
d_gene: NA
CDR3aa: CASSPGFNTGELFF
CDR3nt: TGTGCCAGCAGCCCGGGTTTTAACACCGGGGAGCTGTTTTTT

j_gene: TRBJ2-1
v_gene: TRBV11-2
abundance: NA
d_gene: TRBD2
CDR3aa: CASLAGASGGYNEQFF
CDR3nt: TGTGCCAGCCTAGCGGGGGCTAGCGGGGGATACAATGAGCAGTTCTTC

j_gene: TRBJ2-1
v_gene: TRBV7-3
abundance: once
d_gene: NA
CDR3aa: CASSTTGNEQFF
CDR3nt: TGTGCCAGCAGCACGACAGGCAATGAGCAGTTCTTC

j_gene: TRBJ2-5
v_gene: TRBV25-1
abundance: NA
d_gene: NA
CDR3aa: CASSGPGETQYF
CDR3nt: TGTGCCAGCAGTGGCCCAGGAGAGACCCAGTACTTC

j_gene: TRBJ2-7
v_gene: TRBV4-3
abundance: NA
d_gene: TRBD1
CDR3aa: CASSRLSATSGTGNEQYF
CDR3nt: TGCGCCAGCAGCCGATTATCGGCGACATCCGGGACAGGTAACGAGCAGTACTTC

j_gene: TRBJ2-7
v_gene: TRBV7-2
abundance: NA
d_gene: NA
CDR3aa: CASSLSRGSSYEQYF
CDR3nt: TGTGCCAGCAGCTTAAGCAGGGGAAGCTCCTACGAGCAGTACTTC

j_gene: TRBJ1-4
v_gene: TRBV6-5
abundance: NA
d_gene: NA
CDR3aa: CASSYGGGNEKLFF
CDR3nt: TGTGCCAGCAGTTACGGGGGGGGAAATGAAAAACTGTTTTTT

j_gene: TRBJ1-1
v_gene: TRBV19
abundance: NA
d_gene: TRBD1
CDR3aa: CASIPRRDRAGEAFF
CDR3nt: TGTGCCAGTATCCCAAGGAGAGACAGGGCGGGTGAAGCTTTCTTT

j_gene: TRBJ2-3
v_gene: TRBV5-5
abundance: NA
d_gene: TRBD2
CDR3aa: CASTPPWRGTSTDTQYF
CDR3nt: TGTGCCAGCACCCCTCCATGGCGGGGGACGAGCACAGATACGCAGTATTTT

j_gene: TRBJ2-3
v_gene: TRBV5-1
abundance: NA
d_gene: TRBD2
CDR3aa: CASSLIPILAGGADTQYF
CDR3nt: TGCGCCAGCAGCTTGATCCCCATCCTAGCGGGAGGTGCAGATACGCAGTATTTT

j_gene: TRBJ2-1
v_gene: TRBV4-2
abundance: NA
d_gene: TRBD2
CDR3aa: CASSAAGLAGNNEQFF
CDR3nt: TGTGCCAGCAGCGCGGCAGGCCTAGCGGGGAACAATGAGCAGTTCTTC

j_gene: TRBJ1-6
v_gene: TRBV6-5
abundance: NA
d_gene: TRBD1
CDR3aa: CASSYSRTGDSPLHF
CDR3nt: TGTGCCAGCAGTTACTCCCGGACAGGGGATTCACCCCTCCACTTT

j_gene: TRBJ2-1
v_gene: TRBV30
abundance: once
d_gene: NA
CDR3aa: CAWSGGGLNEQFF
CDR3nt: TGTGCCTGGAGTGGGGGGGGCTTGAATGAGCAGTTCTTC

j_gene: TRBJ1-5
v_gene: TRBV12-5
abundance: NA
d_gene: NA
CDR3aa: CASAWGGGQPQHF
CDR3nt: TGTGCTAGCGCTTGGGGGGGAGGTCAGCCCCAGCATTTT

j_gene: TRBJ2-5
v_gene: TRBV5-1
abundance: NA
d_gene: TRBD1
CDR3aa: CASSSTPGGRETQYF
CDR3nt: TGCGCCAGCAGCTCGACTCCAGGGGGCCGGGAGACCCAGTACTTC

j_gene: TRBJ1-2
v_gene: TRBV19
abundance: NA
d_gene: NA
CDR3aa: CASGGYGYTF
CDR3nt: TGTGCCAGCGGGGGTTATGGCTACACCTTC

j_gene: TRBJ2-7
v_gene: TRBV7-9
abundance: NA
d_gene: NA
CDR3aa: CATSQTGTFIEQYF
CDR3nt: TGTGCCACCAGCCAAACAGGCACCTTCATTGAGCAGTACTTC

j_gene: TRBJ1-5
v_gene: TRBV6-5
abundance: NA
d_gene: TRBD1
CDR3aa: CASSPRTGARQPQHF
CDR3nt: TGTGCCAGCAGTCCAAGGACAGGGGCTAGGCAGCCCCAGCATTTT

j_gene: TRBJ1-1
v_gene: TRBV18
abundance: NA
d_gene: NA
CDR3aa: CASSGGPDTEAFF
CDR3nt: TGTGCCAGTAGCGGGGGACCAGACACTGAAGCTTTCTTT

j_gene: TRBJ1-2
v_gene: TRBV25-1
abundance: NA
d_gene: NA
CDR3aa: CASSEGGGISGYTF
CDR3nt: TGTGCCAGCAGTGAAGGGGGAGGAATTTCTGGCTACACCTTC

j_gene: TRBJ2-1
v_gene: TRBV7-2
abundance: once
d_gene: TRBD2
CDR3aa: CASSATLAGLAAQFF
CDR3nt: TGTGCCAGCAGCGCTACCTTAGCGGGACTAGCGGCTCAGTTCTTC

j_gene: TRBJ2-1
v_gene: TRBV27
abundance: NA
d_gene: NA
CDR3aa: CASSIRGRLGEQFF
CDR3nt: TGTGCCAGCAGTATAAGAGGCCGATTGGGTGAGCAGTTCTTC

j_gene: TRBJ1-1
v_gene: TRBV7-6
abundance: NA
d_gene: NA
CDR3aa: CASTRVQGYTEAFF
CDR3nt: TGTGCCAGCACCCGAGTACAGGGTTACACTGAAGCTTTCTTT

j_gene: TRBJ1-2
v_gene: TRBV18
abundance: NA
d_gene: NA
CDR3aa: CASSPGGGYTF
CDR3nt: TGTGCCAGCTCACCAGGAGGTGGCTACACCTTC

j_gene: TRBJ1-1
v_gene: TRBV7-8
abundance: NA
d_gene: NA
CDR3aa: CASSFNVNTEAFF
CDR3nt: TGTGCCAGCAGTTTCAATGTGAACACTGAAGCTTTCTTT

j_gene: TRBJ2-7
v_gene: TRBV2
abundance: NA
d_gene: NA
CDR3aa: CASEGAYEQYF
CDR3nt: TGTGCCAGCGAGGGGGCCTACGAGCAGTACTTC

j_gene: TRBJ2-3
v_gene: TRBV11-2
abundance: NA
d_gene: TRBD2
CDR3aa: CASRPRLAGTYPQYF
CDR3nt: TGTGCCAGCAGGCCCAGACTAGCGGGGACTTATCCGCAGTATTTT

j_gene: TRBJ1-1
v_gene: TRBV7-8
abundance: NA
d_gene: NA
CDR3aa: CASSLERLRAQGPKNTEAFF
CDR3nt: TGTGCCAGCAGCTTAGAACGTCTGAGAGCCCAGGGCCCGAAGAACACTGAAGCTTTCTTT

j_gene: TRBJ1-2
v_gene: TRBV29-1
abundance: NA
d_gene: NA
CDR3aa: CSAAADVNYGYTF
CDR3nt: TGCAGCGCCGCGGCGGATGTTAACTATGGCTACACCTTC

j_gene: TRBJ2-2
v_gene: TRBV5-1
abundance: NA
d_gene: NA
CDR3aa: CASSHGTAGGTGELFF
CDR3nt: TGCGCCAGCAGCCACGGGACTGCCGGCGGGACCGGGGAGCTGTTTTTT

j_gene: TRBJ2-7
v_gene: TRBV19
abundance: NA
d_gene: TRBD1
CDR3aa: CASKRGQADYEQYF
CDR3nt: TGTGCCAGTAAACGCGGACAGGCGGACTACGAGCAGTACTTC

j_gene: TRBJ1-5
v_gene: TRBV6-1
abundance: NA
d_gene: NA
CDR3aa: CASSVGAPSQPQHF
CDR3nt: TGTGCCAGCAGTGTGGGGGCCCCGAGCCAGCCCCAGCATTTT

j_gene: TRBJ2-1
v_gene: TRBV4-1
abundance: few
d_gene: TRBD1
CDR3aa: CASSHASGTGGTKGQFF
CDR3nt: TGCGCCAGCAGCCACGCCTCCGGGACAGGGGGGACGAAGGGGCAGTTCTTC

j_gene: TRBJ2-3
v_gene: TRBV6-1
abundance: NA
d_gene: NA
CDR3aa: CASSEEGLFTDTQYF
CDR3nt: TGTGCCAGCAGTGAAGAGGGACTTTTCACAGATACGCAGTATTTT

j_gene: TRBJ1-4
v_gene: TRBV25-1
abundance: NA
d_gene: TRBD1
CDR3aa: CASSGKTGLDEKLFF
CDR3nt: TGTGCCAGCAGTGGGAAGACAGGGTTGGATGAAAAACTGTTTTTT

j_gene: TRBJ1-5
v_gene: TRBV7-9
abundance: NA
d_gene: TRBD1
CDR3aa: CASSSTGGNQPQHF
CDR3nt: TGTGCCAGCAGCTCTACAGGGGGCAATCAGCCCCAGCATTTT

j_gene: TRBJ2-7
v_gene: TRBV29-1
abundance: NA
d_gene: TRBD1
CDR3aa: CSVELGQGGYEQYF
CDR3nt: TGCAGCGTTGAATTGGGACAGGGTGGCTACGAGCAGTACTTC

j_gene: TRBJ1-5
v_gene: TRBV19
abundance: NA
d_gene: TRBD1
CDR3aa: CASRDRVGMAQHF
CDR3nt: TGTGCCTCCCGGGACAGGGTTGGAATGGCCCAGCATTTT

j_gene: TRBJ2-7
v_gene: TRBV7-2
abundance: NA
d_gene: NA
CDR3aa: CASSGAMGGSYEQYF
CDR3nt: TGTGCCAGCAGCGGCGCCATGGGGGGTTCCTACGAGCAGTACTTC

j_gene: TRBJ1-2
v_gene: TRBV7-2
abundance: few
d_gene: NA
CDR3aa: CASSFDSYGYTF
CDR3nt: TGTGCCAGCAGCTTCGACAGCTATGGCTACACCTTC

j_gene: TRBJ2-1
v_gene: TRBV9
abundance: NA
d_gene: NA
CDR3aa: CASSVEGAAYNEQFF
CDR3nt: TGTGCCAGCAGCGTAGAAGGAGCCGCCTACAATGAGCAGTTCTTC

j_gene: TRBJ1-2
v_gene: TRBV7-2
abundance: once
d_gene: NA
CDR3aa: CASSLGAYGYTF
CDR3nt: TGTGCCAGCAGCTTAGGAGCTTATGGCTACACCTTC